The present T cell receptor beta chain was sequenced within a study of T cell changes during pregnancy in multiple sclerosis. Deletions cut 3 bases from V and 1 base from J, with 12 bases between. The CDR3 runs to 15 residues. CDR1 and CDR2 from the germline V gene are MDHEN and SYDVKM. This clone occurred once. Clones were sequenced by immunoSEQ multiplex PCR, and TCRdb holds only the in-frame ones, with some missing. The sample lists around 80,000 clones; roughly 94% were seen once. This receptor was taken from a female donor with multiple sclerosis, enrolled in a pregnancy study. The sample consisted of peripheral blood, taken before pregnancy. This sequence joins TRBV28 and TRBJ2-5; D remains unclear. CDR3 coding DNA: TGTGCCAGCAGTTTTGAGTCAGGCGCCCAAGAGACCCAGTACTTC. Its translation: CASSFESGAQETQYF.